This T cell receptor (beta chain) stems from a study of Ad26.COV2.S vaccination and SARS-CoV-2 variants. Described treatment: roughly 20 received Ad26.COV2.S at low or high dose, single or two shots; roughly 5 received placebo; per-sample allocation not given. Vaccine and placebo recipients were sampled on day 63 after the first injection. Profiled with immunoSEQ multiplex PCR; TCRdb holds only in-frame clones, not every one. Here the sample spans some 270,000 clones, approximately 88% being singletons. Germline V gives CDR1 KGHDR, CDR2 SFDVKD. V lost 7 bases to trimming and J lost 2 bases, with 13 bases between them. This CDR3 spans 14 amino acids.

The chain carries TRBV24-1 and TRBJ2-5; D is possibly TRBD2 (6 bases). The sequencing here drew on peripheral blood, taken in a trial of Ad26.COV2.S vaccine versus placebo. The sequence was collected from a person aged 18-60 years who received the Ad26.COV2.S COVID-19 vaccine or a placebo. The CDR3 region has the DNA TGTGCCACCAGGGCTGGGGGAGGACAAGAGACCCAGTACTTC. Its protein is CATRAGGGQETQYF.